These 14 T cell receptor beta chains were all obtained from the same sample, sequenced in a study of T cell responses to AZD1222 COVID-19 vaccine. The repertoire was sequenced with immunoSEQ multiplex PCR; TCRdb's copy has only in-frame clones and lacks some. The table lists fewer than 80,000 clones, approximately 79% of them singletons. The sample here was peripheral blood, taken on day 0 of MenACWY control vaccination. The receptor set was obtained from an adult in good health.

J is TRBJ1-2 and V is TRBV2, with D unresolved. CDR1 SNHLY and CDR2 FYNNEI come from the germline V gene. The CDR3 loop spans 12 amino acids. The V gene lost 2 bases and the J gene lost 8 bases, with 9 bases spanning the gap. The CDR3 bases are TGTGCCAGCAGTGAATACGGCAGCGGCTACACCTTC. Protein product: CASSEYGSGYTF.

The gene calls are TRBV30 and TRBJ1-1; no definite D call. Germline V gene sequence: CDR1 GTSNPN, CDR2 SVGIG (reference sequence). The CDR3 totals 13 residues. Trimming pared 5 bases from V and 1 base from J, leaving 11 bases between. CDR3 protein: CAWGTTANTEAFF. The CDR3, as DNA: TGTGCCTGGGGCACTACAGCGAACACTGAAGCTTTCTTT.

The rearrangement uses TRBV5-1 and TRBJ1-5; D remains ambiguous. Germline values: CDR1 SGHRS, CDR2 YFSETQ. CDR3 length: 13 amino acids. The V end lost 4 bases, the J end lost 2 bases, and 7 bases lay between the germline ends. The DNA of the CDR3 is TGCGCCAGCAGCGGAAGGGGCAATCAGCCCCAGCATTTT. It specifies CASSGRGNQPQHF. The full variable domain, completed using reference TRBV5-1 and TRBJ1-5, is KAGVTQTPRYLIKTRGQQVTLSCSPISGHRSVSWYQQTPGQGLQFLFEYFSETQRNKGNFPGRFSGRQFSNSRSEMNVSTLELGDSALYLCASSGRGNQPQHFGDGTRLSIL.

A word on this clone: One end of the junction is discordant with germline, which a read error may explain. The chain carries TRBV2 and TRBJ2-1, with 13 bases lining up with TRBD2. This CDR3 contains 14 residues. Germline loops: CDR1 SNHLY, CDR2 FYNNEI. This CDR3 reads CASGDTSGRDEQFF. CDR3 sequence (DNA): TGTGCCAGCGGTGATACTAGCGGGAGGGATGAGCAGTTCTTC.

V and J are TRBV10-3 and TRBJ1-4; 7 bases line up with TRBD1. CDR1 is ENHRY, CDR2 SYGVKD, per germline. This CDR3 contains 14 residues. Trimming at V came to 2 bases and at J to 7 bases, leaving 4 bases not matched to a gene. CDR3 coding DNA: TGTGCCATCAGTGAGGGAGGGGGCCTTGAAAAACTGTTTTTT. It specifies CAISEGGGLEKLFF.

This chain uses TRBV9 with TRBJ1-1; D uncertain. Germline CDR1 and CDR2: SGDLS and YYNGEE. CDR3 length equals 13 residues. V lost 1 base and J lost 1, with 5 bases in between. As DNA, the CDR3 is TGTGCCAGCAGCGTAAAGCCGAACACTGAAGCTTTCTTT. Translated, it gives CASSVKPNTEAFF.

The gene calls are TRBV6-5 and TRBJ1-2; TRBD1 might be the D (6 bases). The CDR3 runs 14 residues. Germline assignment: CDR1 MNHEY and CDR2 SVGAGI. Trimming cost V 5 bases and J 1 base, with 11 bases left between them. The CDR3 coding sequence is TGTGCCAGCAGTCGGAACAGGGATAACTATGGCTACACCTTC. Encoded protein: CASSRNRDNYGYTF.

The rearrangement joins TRBV19 to TRBJ1-1; a weak D match, TRBD1 (6 bases). Germline V gene data show CDR1 as LNHDA and CDR2 as SQIVND (reference sequence). The CDR3 totals 12 residues. V gave up 5 bases and J gave up 9 bases, with 13 bases separating them. The CDR3 spells CASSEEGGKAFF. Here the CDR3 DNA reads TGTGCCAGTAGTGAGGAGGGGGGGAAAGCTTTCTTT.

The chain couples TRBV18 to TRBJ2-7; 8 bases are shared with TRBD2. Trimming took 3 bases from V and 3 from J; bases not matched to a gene: 4. The germline V gene has CDR1 KGHSH and CDR2 LQKENI. CDR3 length: 14 amino acids. CDR3 sequence: CASSPLAGRYEQYF. The CDR3 region has the DNA TGTGCCAGCTCACCTCTAGCGGGTCGCTACGAGCAGTACTTC.

This chain uses TRBV12-3 or TRBV12-4 with TRBJ1-3; D uncertain. The V and J ends lost 6 bases and 4 bases respectively, with 1 base between them. This CDR3 is 10 amino acids long. The CDR3 bases are TGTGCCAGCAGAGGAAACACCATATATTTT. Translating gives CASRGNTIYF.

This chain connects TRBV7-9 to TRBJ2-2; 9 nucleotides line up with TRBD1. The CDR3 spans 17 residues. V was clipped by 5 bases and J by 3 bases; unmatched bases: 10. Germline-derived CDR1 and CDR2 are SEHNR and FQNEAQ (reference sequence). CDR3 protein: CASSGKQGAEDTGELFF. The CDR3 DNA follows: TGTGCCAGCAGCGGTAAACAGGGGGCAGAGGACACCGGGGAGCTGTTTTTT.

The sample holds many counts of this clone. This rearrangement joins TRBV28 to TRBJ2-7; D remains unclear. Trimming left V 1 base short and J 3 bases short, with 10 bases between. CDR3 length: 14 residues. Germline loops: CDR1 MDHEN, CDR2 SYDVKM. CDR3 in amino acids: CASSLYNKYYEQYF. CDR3 nucleotides: TGTGCCAGCAGTTTATATAACAAATACTACGAGCAGTACTTC. The complete variable domain, with remaining parts taken from reference TRBV28 and TRBJ2-7, reads DVKVTQSSRYLVKRTGEKVFLECVQDMDHENMFWYRQDPGLGLRLIYFSYDVKMKEKGDIPEGYSVSREKKERFSLILESASTNQTSMYLCASSLYNKYYEQYFGPGTRLTVT.

The chain is built from TRBV5-8 and TRBJ2-7, with D hard to call. The CDR3 totals 11 residues. CDR1 SGHTS and CDR2 YDEGEE come from the germline V gene. V was pared by 0 bases and J by 2 bases, with 0 bases between. The CDR3 spells CASSLAYEQYF. The DNA for the CDR3 is TGTGCCAGCAGCTTGGCCTACGAGCAGTACTTC.

This clone has just one count. J is TRBJ2-7 and V is TRBV19; no definite D call. This CDR3 is built from 13 residues. V gave up 1 base and J gave up 6 bases, with 10 bases separating them. Germline assignment: CDR1 LNHDA and CDR2 SQIVND (reference sequence). CDR3 residues: CASSIGVGSEQYF. The CDR3, as DNA: TGTGCCAGTAGTATAGGGGTAGGGTCCGAGCAGTACTTC.